Listed below are T cell receptor beta chains from one sample, sequenced in a study of T cells after yellow fever vaccination. TCRdb reanalysed the 5' RACE reads using MiXCR and keeps one entry per CDR3 protein. The sample yields 510,000 or so distinct CDR3 sequences, under 25% seen once. Sequenced material: PBMCs, taken 15 days after the yellow fever booster vaccination. The receptors stem from a man aged 25-45 years who received the YFV17D yellow fever vaccine. The CDR3 runs from the conserved cysteine through the conserved F or W. The order of the fields is J gene, V gene, CDR3 protein.

J gene: TRBJ2-4; V gene: TRBV29-1; CDR3 protein: CSSRPMGIAVAKNIQYF
J gene: TRBJ1-2; V gene: TRBV5-1; CDR3 protein: CASSLWDSSYGYTF
J gene: TRBJ1-1; V gene: TRBV12-3/TRBV12-4; CDR3 protein: CASSLWGETEAFF
J gene: TRBJ2-7; V gene: TRBV27; CDR3 protein: CASRRQGGLFEQYF
J gene: TRBJ2-1; V gene: TRBV4-3; CDR3 protein: CASSQWRDPYNEQFF
J gene: TRBJ2-7; V gene: TRBV20-1; CDR3 protein: CSATAASGVHEQYF
J gene: TRBJ1-2; V gene: TRBV3-1; CDR3 protein: CASSSDRVYGYTF
J gene: TRBJ2-3; V gene: TRBV28; CDR3 protein: CASSLWGSGWSDTQYF
J gene: TRBJ2-7; V gene: TRBV7-2; CDR3 protein: CASSLESGQGWYEQYF
J gene: TRBJ2-3; V gene: TRBV9; CDR3 protein: CASSDERRTDTQYF
J gene: TRBJ1-1; V gene: TRBV5-6; CDR3 protein: CASSSPRQGMTEAFF
J gene: TRBJ1-1; V gene: TRBV12-3/TRBV12-4; CDR3 protein: CASSFEGTEAFF
J gene: TRBJ1-6; V gene: TRBV20-1; CDR3 protein: CSAMGFNSPLHF
J gene: TRBJ2-3; V gene: TRBV10-2; CDR3 protein: CATATSGREDTQYF
J gene: TRBJ2-3; V gene: TRBV7-2; CDR3 protein: CASSLGGLPSTDTQYF
J gene: TRBJ2-5; V gene: TRBV5-1; CDR3 protein: CASSQGHWDQETQYF
J gene: TRBJ2-7; V gene: TRBV6-5; CDR3 protein: CASSRDRGKAEQYF
J gene: TRBJ2-7; V gene: TRBV5-6; CDR3 protein: CASSLPGGGEEQYF
J gene: TRBJ1-1; V gene: TRBV7-2; CDR3 protein: CASSPGSYNTEAFF
J gene: TRBJ2-7; V gene: TRBV9; CDR3 protein: CASSIKGDYEQYF
J gene: TRBJ2-7; V gene: TRBV5-5; CDR3 protein: CASTPPRPQGHYEQYF
J gene: TRBJ2-3; V gene: TRBV27; CDR3 protein: CTSSLVGLDTQYF
J gene: TRBJ2-2; V gene: TRBV6-9; CDR3 protein: CATGRGTSGRAGGGELFF
J gene: TRBJ2-3; V gene: TRBV6-1; CDR3 protein: CASKKGGTDTQYF
J gene: TRBJ2-5; V gene: TRBV6-1; CDR3 protein: CASSATAGQETQYF
J gene: TRBJ2-7; V gene: TRBV12-3/TRBV12-4; CDR3 protein: CASSLRDSSYEQYF
J gene: TRBJ2-4; V gene: TRBV6-6; CDR3 protein: CASSYEWGHIQYF
J gene: TRBJ1-1; V gene: TRBV5-1; CDR3 protein: CASSLRTGGTEAFF
J gene: TRBJ2-3; V gene: TRBV7-9; CDR3 protein: CASRATGGTDTQNF
J gene: TRBJ2-7; V gene: TRBV29-1; CDR3 protein: CSVSGRASNEQYF
J gene: TRBJ2-3; V gene: TRBV12-3/TRBV12-4; CDR3 protein: CASSFLGTSDLIDTQYF
J gene: TRBJ2-3; V gene: TRBV15; CDR3 protein: CATSRGTTDTQYF
J gene: TRBJ2-7; V gene: TRBV9; CDR3 protein: CASSVGSGREVYEQYF
J gene: TRBJ1-5; V gene: TRBV15; CDR3 protein: CATSTGPPGVGQPQHF
J gene: TRBJ2-1; V gene: TRBV27; CDR3 protein: CASSKLGEYNEQFF
J gene: TRBJ1-1; V gene: TRBV7-2; CDR3 protein: CASRQTPTNTEAFF
J gene: TRBJ2-1; V gene: TRBV20-1; CDR3 protein: CSASFNEQFF
J gene: TRBJ2-7; V gene: TRBV19; CDR3 protein: CAAQDQLTYEQYF
J gene: TRBJ2-2; V gene: TRBV20-1; CDR3 protein: CSARGVSQSGGGTGELFF
J gene: TRBJ1-1; V gene: TRBV20-1; CDR3 protein: CSARTPGRGAEAFF
J gene: TRBJ1-2; V gene: TRBV24-1; CDR3 protein: CATSDRTGGDGYTF
J gene: TRBJ2-3; V gene: TRBV6-1; CDR3 protein: CASRSGRWTDTQYF
J gene: TRBJ2-1; V gene: TRBV28; CDR3 protein: CASSLLGVYNEQFF
J gene: TRBJ2-3; V gene: TRBV7-2; CDR3 protein: CASSLAATSGTDTQYF
J gene: TRBJ2-1; V gene: TRBV12-3/TRBV12-4; CDR3 protein: CASSSTGLEQFF
J gene: TRBJ2-1; V gene: TRBV10-3; CDR3 protein: CAISERVGNEQFF
J gene: TRBJ2-1; V gene: TRBV14; CDR3 protein: CASSQLGLTAYNEQFF
J gene: TRBJ2-3; V gene: TRBV5-1; CDR3 protein: CASSLPGLARTDTQYF
J gene: TRBJ2-1; V gene: TRBV20-1; CDR3 protein: CSARDPAGVGNEQFF
J gene: TRBJ2-7; V gene: TRBV20-1; CDR3 protein: CSARLAYEQYF
J gene: TRBJ2-7; V gene: TRBV12-3/TRBV12-4; CDR3 protein: CASSAGDSYEQYF
J gene: TRBJ1-1; V gene: TRBV9; CDR3 protein: CASSVVGSEAFF
J gene: TRBJ1-1; V gene: TRBV6-2/TRBV6-3; CDR3 protein: CASRPKLNTEAFF
J gene: TRBJ1-5; V gene: TRBV18; CDR3 protein: CASSPRPTAGNQPQHF
J gene: TRBJ1-1; V gene: TRBV6-1; CDR3 protein: CASNGQRNTEAFF
J gene: TRBJ2-7; V gene: TRBV5-1; CDR3 protein: CASSLEREIYEQYF
J gene: TRBJ2-1; V gene: TRBV12-3/TRBV12-4; CDR3 protein: CASSDVRVRNEQFF
J gene: TRBJ2-7; V gene: TRBV4-3; CDR3 protein: CASSQDYGRVPYEQYF